The rows below give T cell receptor beta chains drawn from one sample of a study of blood T cell repertoires in COVID-19. Method: immunoSEQ multiplex PCR; TCRdb's copy keeps in-frame clones and lacks some. The sample comprises tens of thousands of clones, 75% to 90% of which are singletons, and roughly 4% rests with the top ten. The material sequenced was peripheral blood. These receptors were obtained from a man in his 60s with acute or convalescent COVID-19. The CDR3 runs from the conserved cysteine through the conserved F or W. A D gene is named only where the DNA matches it firmly. Size values are once, few and many counts, or a class for expanded clones, and some rows have none.

abundance: once; d_gene: NA; j_gene: TRBJ2-4; v_gene: TRBV30; CDR3nt: TGTGCCTGGAGTTCCCAGGCGTTGGGGGGCAAAAACATTCAGTACTTC; CDR3aa: CAWSSQALGGKNIQYF
abundance: NA; d_gene: TRBD1; j_gene: TRBJ1-5; v_gene: TRBV18; CDR3nt: TGTGCCAGCTCACCCGGACAGGGGGGATATAGCAATCAGCCCCAGCATTTT; CDR3aa: CASSPGQGGYSNQPQHF
abundance: NA; d_gene: TRBD1; j_gene: TRBJ1-2; v_gene: TRBV10-3; CDR3nt: TGTGCCATCAGTGAGGTAGGACAGGGGGTCTATGGCTACACCTTC; CDR3aa: CAISEVGQGVYGYTF
abundance: once; d_gene: NA; j_gene: TRBJ1-1; v_gene: TRBV6-6; CDR3nt: TGTGCCAGCAGTTACTCGCCGAGCATGAACACTGAAGCTTTCTTT; CDR3aa: CASSYSPSMNTEAFF
abundance: NA; d_gene: TRBD2; j_gene: TRBJ2-5; v_gene: TRBV28; CDR3nt: TGTGCCAGCAACCTTAGCGGGAGTGAGACCCAGTACTTC; CDR3aa: CASNLSGSETQYF
abundance: NA; d_gene: TRBD2; j_gene: TRBJ2-5; v_gene: TRBV4-1; CDR3nt: TGCGCCAGCAGCCAAGAGCTAGGACTAGCGGGGGAAGAGACCCAGTACTTC; CDR3aa: CASSQELGLAGEETQYF
abundance: NA; d_gene: NA; j_gene: TRBJ1-2; v_gene: TRBV3-1/TRBV3-2; CDR3nt: TGTGCCAGCAGCCAAGCCGGGGTCCCGAGCTACACCTTC; CDR3aa: CASSQAGVPSYTF
abundance: NA; d_gene: TRBD1; j_gene: TRBJ2-3; v_gene: TRBV6-4; CDR3nt: TGTGCCAGCAGCCTACAGGGGGGACCAGATACGCAGTATTTT; CDR3aa: CASSLQGGPDTQYF
abundance: few; d_gene: TRBD2; j_gene: TRBJ2-7; v_gene: TRBV5-1; CDR3nt: TGCGCCAGCAGCAAGGGCGGGGGAGGCTACGAGCAGTACTTC; CDR3aa: CASSKGGGGYEQYF
abundance: NA; d_gene: TRBD2; j_gene: TRBJ2-3; v_gene: TRBV5-1; CDR3nt: TGCGCCAGCAGCCCCGGACTAGCGGGAGGGCCGTGGGCAGATACGCAGTATTTT; CDR3aa: CASSPGLAGGPWADTQYF
abundance: NA; d_gene: NA; j_gene: TRBJ2-2; v_gene: TRBV5-6; CDR3nt: TGTGCCAGCAGCTTGGAGTTGGTAACGGGCACCGGGGAGCTGTTTTTT; CDR3aa: CASSLELVTGTGELFF
abundance: few; d_gene: NA; j_gene: TRBJ1-4; v_gene: TRBV7-9; CDR3nt: TGTGCCAGCGGCTCCTATAATGAAAAACTGTTTTTT; CDR3aa: CASGSYNEKLFF
abundance: few; d_gene: NA; j_gene: TRBJ1-3; v_gene: TRBV6-5; CDR3nt: TGTGCCAGCAGCCCCCCGGGAGGAAACACCATATATTTT; CDR3aa: CASSPPGGNTIYF
abundance: once; d_gene: NA; j_gene: TRBJ1-1; v_gene: TRBV11-2; CDR3nt: TGTGCCAGCAGCTTAGTAGGGGTGAACACTGAAGCTTTCTTT; CDR3aa: CASSLVGVNTEAFF
abundance: NA; d_gene: TRBD1; j_gene: TRBJ1-1; v_gene: TRBV25-1; CDR3nt: TGTGCCAGCAGCGGGACAGCTGAAGCTTTCTTT; CDR3aa: CASSGTAEAFF
abundance: NA; d_gene: NA; j_gene: TRBJ2-2; v_gene: TRBV5-1; CDR3nt: TGCGCCAGCAGCTTGGTTCAGTCGCGGGGCACCGGGGAGCTGTTTTTT; CDR3aa: CASSLVQSRGTGELFF
abundance: NA; d_gene: TRBD2; j_gene: TRBJ2-7; v_gene: TRBV6-2/TRBV6-3; CDR3nt: TGTGCCAGCAGTTACGACGGGGGGAAGCCCTCCGAGCAGTACTTC; CDR3aa: CASSYDGGKPSEQYF
abundance: NA; d_gene: NA; j_gene: TRBJ2-7; v_gene: TRBV5-8; CDR3nt: TGTGCCAGCAGCTCCCTTGCAGGTGCCTTC; CDR3aa: CASSSLAGAF
abundance: NA; d_gene: TRBD1; j_gene: TRBJ2-7; v_gene: TRBV6-5; CDR3nt: TGTGCCACGGGGACAGGGGGTCCTTCCTACGAGCAGTACTTC; CDR3aa: CATGTGGPSYEQYF
abundance: NA; d_gene: NA; j_gene: TRBJ2-7; v_gene: TRBV5-1; CDR3nt: TGCGCCAGCAGCTTCCGCGGGGAAGCCTACGAGCAGTACTTC; CDR3aa: CASSFRGEAYEQYF
abundance: NA; d_gene: NA; j_gene: TRBJ1-1; v_gene: TRBV27; CDR3nt: TGTGCCAGCAATAGGGGCAAGAACACTGAAGCTTTCTTT; CDR3aa: CASNRGKNTEAFF
abundance: NA; d_gene: NA; j_gene: TRBJ1-1; v_gene: TRBV7-8; CDR3nt: TGTGCCAGCATGTTAGGAGCGAACACTGAAGCTTTCTTT; CDR3aa: CASMLGANTEAFF
abundance: NA; d_gene: TRBD1; j_gene: TRBJ2-3; v_gene: TRBV5-1; CDR3nt: TGCGCCAGCAGACTGACAGGGGGTATCCCCCCTAGCACAGATACGCAGTATTTT; CDR3aa: CASRLTGGIPPSTDTQYF
abundance: NA; d_gene: NA; j_gene: TRBJ1-5; v_gene: TRBV5-6; CDR3nt: TGTGCCAGCAGCGGAGGACTCAACCAGCCCCAGCATTTT; CDR3aa: CASSGGLNQPQHF
abundance: NA; d_gene: TRBD2; j_gene: TRBJ2-2; v_gene: TRBV6-5; CDR3nt: TGTGCCAGCAGTTACTTAGCGGGAGTATCCGGGGAGCTGTTTTTT; CDR3aa: CASSYLAGVSGELFF
abundance: NA; d_gene: TRBD1; j_gene: TRBJ2-5; v_gene: TRBV29-1; CDR3nt: TGCAGCGCAGACAGGGTCCAAGAGACCCAGTACTTC; CDR3aa: CSADRVQETQYF
abundance: NA; d_gene: TRBD1; j_gene: TRBJ1-1; v_gene: TRBV16; CDR3nt: TGTGCCAGCAGTGCTACGACAGGGTCGCCGATTGAAGCTTTCTTT; CDR3aa: CASSATTGSPIEAFF
abundance: NA; d_gene: NA; j_gene: TRBJ1-1; v_gene: TRBV11-2; CDR3nt: TGTGCCAGCAGCCAGTCAACCCCCACCGGGGCTTTCTTT; CDR3aa: CASSQSTPTGAFF
abundance: NA; d_gene: TRBD1; j_gene: TRBJ2-3; v_gene: TRBV28; CDR3nt: TGTGCCAGCAGTTCCCGGGACAGGGGAGCAGATACGCAGTATTTT; CDR3aa: CASSSRDRGADTQYF
abundance: NA; d_gene: NA; j_gene: TRBJ2-1; v_gene: TRBV28; CDR3nt: TGTGCCAGCAGTTTGCAGCGGGCCTCCTACAATGAGCAGTTCTTC; CDR3aa: CASSLQRASYNEQFF
abundance: once; d_gene: TRBD2; j_gene: TRBJ2-1; v_gene: TRBV5-1; CDR3nt: TGCGCCAGCAGCTTGGCCCCTGGGACTAGCTACAATGAGCAGTTCTTC; CDR3aa: CASSLAPGTSYNEQFF
abundance: few; d_gene: NA; j_gene: TRBJ2-1; v_gene: TRBV18; CDR3nt: TGTGCCAGCTCCGCCCTTAGCTCCTACAATGAGCAGTTCTTC; CDR3aa: CASSALSSYNEQFF
abundance: NA; d_gene: TRBD1; j_gene: TRBJ1-1; v_gene: TRBV19; CDR3nt: TGTGCCAGTAGTAGACGGGACAGCCGTGAAGCTTTCTTT; CDR3aa: CASSRRDSREAFF
abundance: NA; d_gene: NA; j_gene: TRBJ2-3; v_gene: TRBV5-8; CDR3nt: TGTGCCAGCGCCCGGTCGGGGGGCACAGATACGCAGTATTTT; CDR3aa: CASARSGGTDTQYF
abundance: NA; d_gene: NA; j_gene: TRBJ1-1; v_gene: TRBV5-1; CDR3nt: TGCGCCAGCAGCTTGATCGGGAACACTGAAGCTTTCTTT; CDR3aa: CASSLIGNTEAFF
abundance: once; d_gene: NA; j_gene: TRBJ2-2; v_gene: TRBV5-1; CDR3nt: TGCGCCAGCAGGGGAACAGGGCAAACCGGGGAGCTGTTTTTT; CDR3aa: CASRGTGQTGELFF
abundance: NA; d_gene: TRBD1; j_gene: TRBJ2-3; v_gene: TRBV25-1; CDR3nt: TGTGCCAGCAGTACCTCCAGGGGGTTGGGAGGCACAGATACGCAGTATTTT; CDR3aa: CASSTSRGLGGTDTQYF
abundance: NA; d_gene: NA; j_gene: TRBJ1-6; v_gene: TRBV5-8; CDR3nt: TGTGCCAGCAGCTTAGGGGCCGCCTATAATTCACCCCTCCACTTT; CDR3aa: CASSLGAAYNSPLHF
abundance: NA; d_gene: TRBD1; j_gene: TRBJ1-6; v_gene: TRBV28; CDR3nt: TGTGCCAGCAGTCCCGGGGACAGGGCAAATTCACCCCTCCACTTT; CDR3aa: CASSPGDRANSPLHF
abundance: NA; d_gene: NA; j_gene: TRBJ2-1; v_gene: TRBV3-1/TRBV3-2; CDR3nt: TGTGCCAGCAGCCCTTTGGGACTGCCGAGCGAGCAGTTCTTC; CDR3aa: CASSPLGLPSEQFF